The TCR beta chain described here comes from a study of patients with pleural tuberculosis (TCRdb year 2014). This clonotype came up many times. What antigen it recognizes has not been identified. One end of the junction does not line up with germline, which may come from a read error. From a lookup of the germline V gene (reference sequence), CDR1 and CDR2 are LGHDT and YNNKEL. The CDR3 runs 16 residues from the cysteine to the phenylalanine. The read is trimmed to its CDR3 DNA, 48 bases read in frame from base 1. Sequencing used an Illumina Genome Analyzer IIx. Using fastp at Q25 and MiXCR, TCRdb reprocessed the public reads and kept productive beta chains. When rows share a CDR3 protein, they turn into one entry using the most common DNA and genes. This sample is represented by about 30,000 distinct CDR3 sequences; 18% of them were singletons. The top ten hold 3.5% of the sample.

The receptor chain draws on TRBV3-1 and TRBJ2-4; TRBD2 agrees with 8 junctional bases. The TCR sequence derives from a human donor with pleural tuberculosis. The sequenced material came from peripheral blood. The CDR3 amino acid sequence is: CASRQAGVRTKNIQYF. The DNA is TGTGCCAGCAGGCAAGCGGGAGTACGAACCAAAAACATTCAGTACTTC. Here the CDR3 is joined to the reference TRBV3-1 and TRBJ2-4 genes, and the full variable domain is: DTAVSQTPKYLVTQMGNDKSIKCEQNLGHDTMYWYKQDSKKFLKIMFSYNNKELIINETVPNRFSPKSPDKAHLNLHINSLELGDSAVYFCASRQAGVRTKNIQYFGAGTRLSVL.